A selection of T cell receptor beta chains follows, all from one sample in a study of blood T cell repertoires in COVID-19. Method: immunoSEQ multiplex PCR; TCRdb's copy keeps in-frame clones and lacks some. The table includes 410,000 or so clones, about nine tenths detected once. The sequenced sample was peripheral blood. These receptors were obtained from a woman in her 30s with active or convalescent COVID-19. CDR3s include the opening cysteine and the closing phenylalanine or tryptophan. Fields, in order: D gene, CDR3 length, J gene, clone size, V gene, CDR3 DNA, CDR3 protein. A D gene is named only where the DNA matches it firmly. Part of the rows lack a size; the others show once, few, many or a class for expanded clones.

>NA|15|TRBJ1-6|NA|TRBV6-5
TGTGCCAGCAGTAAGCAGGACATATCGAATTCACCCCTCCACTTT
CASSKQDISNSPLHF
>TRBD1|13|TRBJ1-2|NA|TRBV5-4
TGTGCCAGCAGCACGGACAGGGCCTATGGCTACACCTTC
CASSTDRAYGYTF
>NA|15|TRBJ2-7|NA|TRBV18
TGTGCCAGCTCACCGCCGGGTTCCGGGTCCTACGAGCAGTACTTC
CASSPPGSGSYEQYF
>TRBD1|15|TRBJ1-2|NA|TRBV6-5
TGTGCCAGCAGCCAGACAGGGACTGGAGGCTATGGCTACACCTTC
CASSQTGTGGYGYTF
>TRBD1|14|TRBJ2-3|NA|TRBV5-1
TGCGCCAGCAGCCTGGACAGGTTAACAGATACGCAGTATTTT
CASSLDRLTDTQYF
>TRBD2|16|TRBJ2-6|NA|TRBV27
TGTGCCAGCAGTAGGCCCCGGGGGGATGGGGCCAACGTCCTGACTTTC
CASSRPRGDGANVLTF
>NA|12|TRBJ1-2|NA|TRBV5-1
TGCGCCAGCAGCTTGTCCCCAGGGGAGACCACCTTC
CASSLSPGETTF
>TRBD2|14|TRBJ2-7|few|TRBV7-2
TGTGCCAGCAACATAGCGGGAGGGACCTACGAGCAGTACTTC
CASNIAGGTYEQYF
>NA|15|TRBJ1-3|NA|TRBV23-1
TGCGCCAGCAGTCAGGGGGCCAGAACTGGAAACACCATATATTTT
CASSQGARTGNTIYF
>TRBD1|15|TRBJ1-1|NA|TRBV5-8
TGTGCCAGCAGCCCCAGGGACAGGGTGAACACTGAAGCTTTCTTT
CASSPRDRVNTEAFF
>TRBD1|14|TRBJ2-1|NA|TRBV10-1
TGCGCCAGCAGTGAAACGGGACAGATGGATGAGCAGTTCTTC
CASSETGQMDEQFF
>NA|12|TRBJ1-4|NA|TRBV19
TGTGCCAGTATGAGGTTTGGCGAAAAACTGTTTTTT
CASMRFGEKLFF
>TRBD2|17|TRBJ2-1|NA|TRBV11-2
TGTGCCAGCAGCTTAGATCCCCTAGCGGGAGTCTACAATGAGCAGTTCTTC
CASSLDPLAGVYNEQFF
>NA|15|TRBJ2-7|NA|TRBV2
TGTGCCAGCAGTGAAACGTACAGGAGCTCCTACGAGCAGTACTTC
CASSETYRSSYEQYF
>TRBD2|17|TRBJ2-1|NA|TRBV14
TGTGCCAGCAGCCCCGAGCCCGGCGGGGGGGCCTACAATGAGCAGTTCTTC
CASSPEPGGGAYNEQFF
>NA|16|TRBJ1-1|few|TRBV21-1
TGTGCCAGCAGCAAAGGGCAGGGAGGAGCTAGGACTGAAGCTTTCTTT
CASSKGQGGARTEAFF
>TRBD2|15|TRBJ2-1|NA|TRBV24-1
TGTGCCACCAGTGACCCGCGACTAGCGGAAAATGAGCAGTTCTTC
CATSDPRLAENEQFF
>TRBD1|13|TRBJ1-5|NA|TRBV4-1
TGCGCCAGCAGCGGTACAGGGGGTCAGCCCCAGCATTTT
CASSGTGGQPQHF
>NA|13|TRBJ1-4|NA|TRBV12-3/TRBV12-4
TGTGCCAGCAGTTTGGGCGGGAATGAAAAACTGTTTTTT
CASSLGGNEKLFF
>NA|13|TRBJ1-2|NA|TRBV18
TGTGCCAGCTCACTTCAGGTCGGCTATGGCTACACCTTC
CASSLQVGYGYTF
>NA|13|TRBJ2-7|NA|TRBV3-1/TRBV3-2
TGTGCCAGCAGCCCCCACCTCCAGGGCGAGCAGTACTTC
CASSPHLQGEQYF
>TRBD1|17|TRBJ2-7|NA|TRBV2
TGTGCCAGCAGTGAAGCCCCCGGAGGACAGGGGATTTACGAGCAGTACTTC
CASSEAPGGQGIYEQYF
>NA|14|TRBJ2-7|NA|TRBV4-1
TGCGCCAGCAGCGCCGGAGACAGGACCTACGAGCAGTACTTC
CASSAGDRTYEQYF
>NA|16|TRBJ2-5|NA|TRBV30
TGTGCCTGGACTCCGGGTGTTTCCTCCCCCCAAGAGACCCAGTACTTC
CAWTPGVSSPQETQYF
>NA|14|TRBJ2-1|NA|TRBV3-1/TRBV3-2
TGTGCCAGCAGCCGCGGGGAGTCCTACAATGAGCAGTTCTTC
CASSRGESYNEQFF
>NA|14|TRBJ1-1|NA|TRBV4-2
TGTGCCAGCAGCCAAGAGCGGGGAAACACTGAAGCTTTCTTT
CASSQERGNTEAFF
>TRBD2|14|TRBJ2-1|NA|TRBV27
TGTGCCAGCAGCTGGGTAGCGGGAGTCAATGAGCAGTTCTTC
CASSWVAGVNEQFF
>NA|13|TRBJ1-6|NA|TRBV6-4
TGTGCCAGCAGTGCCGAGTTTTTGAGGGCCCTCCACTTT
CASSAEFLRALHF
>NA|11|TRBJ2-1|NA|TRBV19
TGTGCCAGTACCGGTGCGGGTGAGCAGTTCTTC
CASTGAGEQFF
>TRBD1|17|TRBJ2-5|NA|TRBV5-1
TGCGCCAGCAGCTGGGCCCCGGGACAGGGGGCGGGAGAGACCCAGTACTTC
CASSWAPGQGAGETQYF
>TRBD2|19|TRBJ2-2|NA|TRBV2
TGTGCCAGCAGTGTCGATCCTAGCGGGAGGGGTGAAAGAGCCGGGGAGCTGTTTTTT
CASSVDPSGRGERAGELFF
>NA|14|TRBJ1-1|NA|TRBV12-5
TGTGCTAGTGGTTTGTCCCCGAGCCGATGGGAAGCTTTCTTT
CASGLSPSRWEAFF
>TRBD1|16|TRBJ2-2|NA|TRBV30
TGTGCCTGGAGTGCGTGGACAGGGTCGAACACCGGGGAGCTGTTTTTT
CAWSAWTGSNTGELFF
>TRBD1|14|TRBJ1-1|NA|TRBV6-5
TGTGCCAGCAGCGCAGACAGGGTGAACACTGAAGCTTTCTTT
CASSADRVNTEAFF
>TRBD2|16|TRBJ2-5|NA|TRBV29-1
TGCAGCGTTGAGTGGCCCTGGCTAGCGGTGCAAGAGACCCAGTACTTC
CSVEWPWLAVQETQYF
>NA|14|TRBJ2-3|NA|TRBV5-1
TGCGCCAGCAGCGTTGAAAAGGGGACAGATACGCAGTATTTT
CASSVEKGTDTQYF
>NA|11|TRBJ2-1|once|TRBV20-1
TGCAGTGCAGACGCCCGGCAGGTGCAGTTCTTC
CSADARQVQFF
>TRBD2|16|TRBJ2-1|NA|TRBV6-4
TGTGCCAGCAGTGACGTCGCTAGCGGGAGTTACAATGAGCAGTTCTTC
CASSDVASGSYNEQFF
>NA|14|TRBJ1-2|few|TRBV27
TGTGCCAGCAGTGCGTCCGGGGTCCTCTATGGCTACACCTTC
CASSASGVLYGYTF
>NA|11|TRBJ1-1|NA|TRBV6-5
TGTGCCAGCAGACGGTGGACTGAAGCTTTCTTT
CASRRWTEAFF
>NA|17|TRBJ2-6|NA|TRBV5-1
TGCGCCAGCAGCCGGGAGGGACAGGGCTCCGGGGCCAACGTCCTGACTTTC
CASSREGQGSGANVLTF
>NA|13|TRBJ2-1|NA|TRBV7-6
TGTGCCAGCAGTTCAGGGTTGGACAATGAGCAGTTCTTC
CASSSGLDNEQFF
>TRBD1|15|TRBJ1-1|NA|TRBV18
TGTGCCAGCTTCCCCACGGGACAGGGGGCTGAAGTAGCTTTCTTT
CASFPTGQGAEVAFF
>NA|18|TRBJ2-3|NA|TRBV21-1
TGTGCCAGCAGCAAAGGGACCAGACTAGCGGGGCCCACAGATACGCAGTATTTT
CASSKGTRLAGPTDTQYF
>TRBD1|17|TRBJ1-5|NA|TRBV11-2
TGTGCCAGCAGCTTAGTAACGGGACAGGGTGGTAATCAGCCCCAGCATTTT
CASSLVTGQGGNQPQHF
>NA|12|TRBJ2-2|few|TRBV12-3/TRBV12-4
TGTGCCAGCAGTCAGGGTGCCGGGGAGCTGTTTTTT
CASSQGAGELFF